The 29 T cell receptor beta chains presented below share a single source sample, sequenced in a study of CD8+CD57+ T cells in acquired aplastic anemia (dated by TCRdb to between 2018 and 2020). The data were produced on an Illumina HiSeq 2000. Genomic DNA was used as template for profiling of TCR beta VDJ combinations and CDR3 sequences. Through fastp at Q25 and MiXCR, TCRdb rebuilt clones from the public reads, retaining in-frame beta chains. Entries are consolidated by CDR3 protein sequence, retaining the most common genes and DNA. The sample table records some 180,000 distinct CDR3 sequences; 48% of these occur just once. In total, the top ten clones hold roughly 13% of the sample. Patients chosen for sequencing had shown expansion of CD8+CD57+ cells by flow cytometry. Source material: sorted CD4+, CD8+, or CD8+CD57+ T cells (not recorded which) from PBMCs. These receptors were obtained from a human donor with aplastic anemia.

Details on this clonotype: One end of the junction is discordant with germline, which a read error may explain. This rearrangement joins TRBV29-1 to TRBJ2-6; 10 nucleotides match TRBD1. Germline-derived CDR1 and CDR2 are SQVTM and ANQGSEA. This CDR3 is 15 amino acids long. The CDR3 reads CSVFDRGPGANVLTF. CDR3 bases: TGCAGCGTATTCGACAGGGGGCCCGGGGCCAACGTCCTAACTTTC.

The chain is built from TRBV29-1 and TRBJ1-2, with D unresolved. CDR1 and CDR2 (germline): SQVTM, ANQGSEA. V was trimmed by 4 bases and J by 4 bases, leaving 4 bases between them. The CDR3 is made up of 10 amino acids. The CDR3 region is CSVGGYGYTF. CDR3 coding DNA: TGCAGCGTTGGCGGCTATGGCTACACCTTC.

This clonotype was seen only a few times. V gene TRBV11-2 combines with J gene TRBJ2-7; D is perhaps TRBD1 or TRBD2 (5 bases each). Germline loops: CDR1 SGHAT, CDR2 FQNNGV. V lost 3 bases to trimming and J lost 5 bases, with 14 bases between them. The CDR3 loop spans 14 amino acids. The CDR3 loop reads CASSFVGEKDEQYF. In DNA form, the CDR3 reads TGTGCCAGCAGCTTTGTGGGGGAGAAGGACGAGCAGTACTTC.

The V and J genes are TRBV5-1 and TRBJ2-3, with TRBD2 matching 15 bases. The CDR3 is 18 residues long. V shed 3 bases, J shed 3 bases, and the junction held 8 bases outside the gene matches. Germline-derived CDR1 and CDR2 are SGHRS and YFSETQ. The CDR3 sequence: CASSWGQGTSGGTDTQYF. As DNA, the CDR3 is TGCGCCAGCAGCTGGGGACAGGGGACTAGCGGGGGGACAGATACGCAGTATTTT.

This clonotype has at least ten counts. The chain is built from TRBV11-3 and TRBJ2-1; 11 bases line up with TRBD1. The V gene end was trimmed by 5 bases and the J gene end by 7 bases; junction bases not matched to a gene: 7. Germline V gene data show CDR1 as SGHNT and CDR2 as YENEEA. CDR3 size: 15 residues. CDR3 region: CASSMGQGGFNEQFF. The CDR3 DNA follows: TGTGCCAGCAGCATGGGACAGGGGGGATTTAATGAGCAGTTCTTC.

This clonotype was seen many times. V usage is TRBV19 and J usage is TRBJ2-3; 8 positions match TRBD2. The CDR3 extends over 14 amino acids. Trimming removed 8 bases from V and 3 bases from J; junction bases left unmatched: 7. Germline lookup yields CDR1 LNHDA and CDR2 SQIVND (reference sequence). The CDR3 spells CASGRGGWTDTQYF. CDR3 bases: TGTGCCAGTGGACGGGGGGGCTGGACAGATACGCAGTATTTT.

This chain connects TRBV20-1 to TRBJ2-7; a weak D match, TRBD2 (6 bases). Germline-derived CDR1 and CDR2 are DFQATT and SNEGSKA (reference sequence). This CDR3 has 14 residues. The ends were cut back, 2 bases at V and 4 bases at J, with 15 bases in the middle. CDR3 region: CSARSRLGWYEQYF. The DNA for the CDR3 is TGCAGTGCTAGATCCCGACTAGGTTGGTACGAGCAGTACTTC.

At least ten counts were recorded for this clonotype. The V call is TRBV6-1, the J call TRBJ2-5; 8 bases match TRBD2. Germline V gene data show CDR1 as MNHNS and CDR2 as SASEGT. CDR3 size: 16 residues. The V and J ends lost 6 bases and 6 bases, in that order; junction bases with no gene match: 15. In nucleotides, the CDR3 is TGTGCCAGCAGCGCGGGAGGCACGATGAGGCCAAAGACCCAGTACTTC. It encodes CASSAGGTMRPKTQYF.

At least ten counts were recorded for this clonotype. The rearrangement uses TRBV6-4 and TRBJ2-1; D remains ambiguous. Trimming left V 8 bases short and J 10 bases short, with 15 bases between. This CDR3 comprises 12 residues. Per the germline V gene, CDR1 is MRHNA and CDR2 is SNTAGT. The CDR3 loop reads CASARTSEEQFF. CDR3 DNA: TGTGCCAGCGCCCGGACCTCGGAGGAGCAGTTCTTC.

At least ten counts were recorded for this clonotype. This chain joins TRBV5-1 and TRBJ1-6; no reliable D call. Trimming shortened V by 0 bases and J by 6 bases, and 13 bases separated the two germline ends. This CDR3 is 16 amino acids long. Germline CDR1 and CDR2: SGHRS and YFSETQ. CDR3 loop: CASSLEPLGGNSPLHF. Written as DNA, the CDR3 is TGCGCCAGCAGCTTGGAACCGTTAGGCGGTAATTCACCCCTCCACTTT.

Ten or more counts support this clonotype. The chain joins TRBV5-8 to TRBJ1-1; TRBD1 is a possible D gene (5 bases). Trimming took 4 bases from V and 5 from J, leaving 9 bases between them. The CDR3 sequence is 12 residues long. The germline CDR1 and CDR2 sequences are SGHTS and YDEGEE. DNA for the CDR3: TGTGCCAGCAGCGGGGACCGGACTGAAGCTTTCTTT. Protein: CASSGDRTEAFF.

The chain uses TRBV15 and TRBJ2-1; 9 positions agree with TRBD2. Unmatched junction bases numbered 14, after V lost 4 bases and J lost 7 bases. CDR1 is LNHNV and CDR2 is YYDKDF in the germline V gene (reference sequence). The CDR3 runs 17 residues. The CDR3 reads CATSTTLRASGKNEQFF. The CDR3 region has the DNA TGTGCCACCAGCACAACCCTGAGGGCTAGCGGGAAGAATGAGCAGTTCTTC.

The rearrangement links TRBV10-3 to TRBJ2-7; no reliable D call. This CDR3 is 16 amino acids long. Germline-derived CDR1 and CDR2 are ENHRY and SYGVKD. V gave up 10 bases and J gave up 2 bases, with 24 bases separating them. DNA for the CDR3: TGTGCCAGCACCCGGGCCCACTGGGCTAAGCCCTACGAGCAGTACTTC. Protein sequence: CASTRAHWAKPYEQYF.

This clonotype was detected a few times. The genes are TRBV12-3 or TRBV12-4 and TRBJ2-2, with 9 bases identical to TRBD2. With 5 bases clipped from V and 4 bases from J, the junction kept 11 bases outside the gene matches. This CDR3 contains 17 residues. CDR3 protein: CASSEPGLAIGTGELFF. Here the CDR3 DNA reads TGTGCCAGCAGTGAACCGGGACTAGCAATCGGCACCGGGGAGCTGTTTTTT.

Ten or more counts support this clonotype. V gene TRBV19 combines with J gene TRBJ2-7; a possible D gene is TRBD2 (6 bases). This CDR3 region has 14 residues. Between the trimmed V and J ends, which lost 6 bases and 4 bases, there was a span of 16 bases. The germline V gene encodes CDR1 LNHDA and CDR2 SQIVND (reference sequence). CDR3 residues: CASSGRLGEYEQYF. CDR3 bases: TGTGCCAGTAGCGGGAGATTGGGAGAGTACGAGCAGTACTTC.

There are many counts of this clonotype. CDR3 sequence reads: CASSYRGQGNTEAFF. CDR3 nucleotide sequence: TGTGCCAGCAGTTACCGGGGACAGGGAAACACTGAAGCTTTCTTT. The J gene is TRBJ1-1, the V gene TRBV6-5; 9 positions agree with TRBD1. The CDR3 is 15 amino acids. V trimming: 2 bases; J trimming: 2 bases; junction bases outside the gene matches: 3. Germline lookup yields CDR1 MNHEY and CDR2 SVGAGI.

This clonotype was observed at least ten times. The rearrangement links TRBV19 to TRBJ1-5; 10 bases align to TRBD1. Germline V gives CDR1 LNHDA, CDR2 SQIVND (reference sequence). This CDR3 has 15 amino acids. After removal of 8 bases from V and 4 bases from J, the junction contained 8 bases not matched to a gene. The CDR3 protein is CASRDTGQGNQPQHF. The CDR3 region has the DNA TGTGCCAGTCGGGACACGGGACAGGGGAATCAGCCCCAGCATTTT.

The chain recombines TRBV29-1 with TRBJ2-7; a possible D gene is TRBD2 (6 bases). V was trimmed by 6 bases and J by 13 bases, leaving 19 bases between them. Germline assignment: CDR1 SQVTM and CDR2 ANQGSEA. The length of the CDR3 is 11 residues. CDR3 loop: CSVGGESGPYF. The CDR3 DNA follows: TGCAGCGTAGGCGGGGAGTCAGGGCCTTACTTC.

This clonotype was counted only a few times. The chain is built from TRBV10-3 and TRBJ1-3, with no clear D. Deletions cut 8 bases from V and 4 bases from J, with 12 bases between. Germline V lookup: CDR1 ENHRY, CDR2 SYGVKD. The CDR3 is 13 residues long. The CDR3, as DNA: TGTGCCATCTCGACGGCGAACGGAAACACCATATATTTT. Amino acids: CAISTANGNTIYF.

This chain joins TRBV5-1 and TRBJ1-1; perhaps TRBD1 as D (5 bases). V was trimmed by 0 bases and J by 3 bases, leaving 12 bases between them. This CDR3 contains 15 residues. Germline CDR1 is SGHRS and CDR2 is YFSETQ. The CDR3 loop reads CASSLVSGIDTEAFF. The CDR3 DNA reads TGCGCCAGCAGCTTGGTGTCAGGGATTGACACTGAAGCTTTCTTT.

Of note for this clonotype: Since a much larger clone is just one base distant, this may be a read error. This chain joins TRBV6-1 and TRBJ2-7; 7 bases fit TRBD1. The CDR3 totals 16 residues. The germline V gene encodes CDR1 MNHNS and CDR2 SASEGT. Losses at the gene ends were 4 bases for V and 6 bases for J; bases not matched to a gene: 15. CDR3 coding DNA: TGTGCCAGCAGTGCTCCGACAGGGTTGAGGGCACCCGAGCAGTACTTC. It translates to CASSAPTGLRAPEQYF.

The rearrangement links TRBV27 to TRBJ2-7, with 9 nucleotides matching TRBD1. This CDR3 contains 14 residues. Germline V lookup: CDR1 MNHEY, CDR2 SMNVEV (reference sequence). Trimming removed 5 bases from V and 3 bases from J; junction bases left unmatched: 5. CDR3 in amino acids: CASSLQGANYEQYF. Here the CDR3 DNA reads TGTGCCAGCAGTCTACAGGGGGCCAACTACGAGCAGTACTTC.

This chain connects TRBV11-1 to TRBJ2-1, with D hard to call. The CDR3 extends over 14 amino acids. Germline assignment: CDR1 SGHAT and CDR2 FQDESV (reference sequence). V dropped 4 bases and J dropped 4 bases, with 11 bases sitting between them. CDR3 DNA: TGTGCCAGCAGCTCTACGCTGTGGTACAATGAGCAGTTCTTC. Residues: CASSSTLWYNEQFF.

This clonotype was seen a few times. The CDR3 sequence is CASSEGKTGGWQETQYF. As DNA, the CDR3 is TGCGCCAGCAGTGAGGGAAAGACAGGGGGCTGGCAAGAGACCCAGTACTTC. J is TRBJ2-5 and V is TRBV10-1, with 10 bases identical to TRBD1. Germline CDR1 and CDR2: WNHNN and SYGVQD (reference sequence). The CDR3 has 17 amino acids. J was trimmed by 2 bases and V by 2 bases; bases with no gene match: 8.

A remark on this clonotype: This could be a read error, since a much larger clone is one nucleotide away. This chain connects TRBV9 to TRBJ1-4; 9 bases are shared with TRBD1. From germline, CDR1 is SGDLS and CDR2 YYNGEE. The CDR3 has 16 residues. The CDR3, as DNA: TGTGCCAGCAGCGGAGGGTCCGGGACAGGGTTTGAAAAACTGCTTTTT. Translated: CASSGGSGTGFEKLLF.

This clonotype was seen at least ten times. This chain's CDR3 is CASSQETERNYGYTF. CDR3 sequence (DNA): TGTGCCAGCAGCCAAGAGACAGAAAGAAACTATGGCTACACCTTC. The chain joins TRBV4-2 to TRBJ1-2, with D perhaps TRBD1 (5 bases). Germline CDR1 is LGHNA and CDR2 is YNFKEQ. The CDR3 is 15 amino acids. V was cut by 0 bases and J by 2 bases, with 10 bases left in between.

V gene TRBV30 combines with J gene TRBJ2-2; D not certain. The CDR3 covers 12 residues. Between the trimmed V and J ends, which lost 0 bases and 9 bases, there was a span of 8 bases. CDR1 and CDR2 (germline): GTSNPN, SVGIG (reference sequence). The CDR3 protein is CAWSVLARELFF. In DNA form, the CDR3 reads TGTGCCTGGAGTGTTCTCGCCAGGGAGCTGTTTTTT.

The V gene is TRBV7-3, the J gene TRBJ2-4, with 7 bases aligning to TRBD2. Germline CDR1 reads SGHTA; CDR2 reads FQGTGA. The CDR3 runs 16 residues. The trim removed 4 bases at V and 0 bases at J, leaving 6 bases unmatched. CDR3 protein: CASSSGTMLAKNIQYF. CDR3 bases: TGTGCCAGCAGCTCTGGGACTATGTTAGCCAAAAACATTCAGTACTTC.

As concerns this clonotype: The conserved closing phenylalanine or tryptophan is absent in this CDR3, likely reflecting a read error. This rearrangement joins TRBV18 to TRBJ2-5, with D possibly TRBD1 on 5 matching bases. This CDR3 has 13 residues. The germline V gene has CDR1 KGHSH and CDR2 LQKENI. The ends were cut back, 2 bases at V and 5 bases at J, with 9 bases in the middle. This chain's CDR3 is CASSPGRDETQYL. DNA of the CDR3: TGTGCCAGCTCACCAGGCAGGGATGAGACCCAGTACCTC.